The clone carrying this T cell receptor beta chain was picked up one time. The data belong to a study of shared clonotypes between healthy human individuals. Looked up from germline, CDR1 is SGDLS and CDR2 is YYNGEE. J gave up 7 bases and V 5 bases, and 3 bases lay outside the gene matches. The length of the CDR3 is 14 residues. Nashville, Tennessee was home to all donors, who were Caucasian adults. TCRdb keeps only in-frame clones here, not all; method: immunoSEQ multiplex PCR. This table holds about 480,000 clones, over 75% found once. The chain is built from TRBV9 and TRBJ2-7; TRBD2 aligns across 16 bases. The clonotype was recovered from a woman aged 40 to 49 in good health. Some clones in this sample may be carry-over from other donors' samples. Sequenced sample: PBMCs. The CDR3 reads CASRPGLAGGEQYF. CDR3 coding DNA: TGTGCCAGCAGACCGGGACTAGCGGGAGGGGAGCAGTACTTC.